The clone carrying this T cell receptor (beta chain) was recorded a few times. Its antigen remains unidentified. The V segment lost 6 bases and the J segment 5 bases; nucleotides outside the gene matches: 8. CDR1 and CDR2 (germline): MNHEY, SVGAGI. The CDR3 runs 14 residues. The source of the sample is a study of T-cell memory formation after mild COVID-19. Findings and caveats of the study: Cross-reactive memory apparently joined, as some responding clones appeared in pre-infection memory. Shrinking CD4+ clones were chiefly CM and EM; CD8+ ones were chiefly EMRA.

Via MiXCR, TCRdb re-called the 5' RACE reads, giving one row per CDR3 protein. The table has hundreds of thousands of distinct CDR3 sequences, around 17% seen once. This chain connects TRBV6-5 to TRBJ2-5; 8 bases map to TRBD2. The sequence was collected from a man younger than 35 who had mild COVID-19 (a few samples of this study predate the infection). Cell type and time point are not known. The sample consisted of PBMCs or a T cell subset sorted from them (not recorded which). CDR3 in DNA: TGTGCCAGCAGGGTAGCGGGGCGGTGGGAGACCCAGTACTTC. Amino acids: CASRVAGRWETQYF.